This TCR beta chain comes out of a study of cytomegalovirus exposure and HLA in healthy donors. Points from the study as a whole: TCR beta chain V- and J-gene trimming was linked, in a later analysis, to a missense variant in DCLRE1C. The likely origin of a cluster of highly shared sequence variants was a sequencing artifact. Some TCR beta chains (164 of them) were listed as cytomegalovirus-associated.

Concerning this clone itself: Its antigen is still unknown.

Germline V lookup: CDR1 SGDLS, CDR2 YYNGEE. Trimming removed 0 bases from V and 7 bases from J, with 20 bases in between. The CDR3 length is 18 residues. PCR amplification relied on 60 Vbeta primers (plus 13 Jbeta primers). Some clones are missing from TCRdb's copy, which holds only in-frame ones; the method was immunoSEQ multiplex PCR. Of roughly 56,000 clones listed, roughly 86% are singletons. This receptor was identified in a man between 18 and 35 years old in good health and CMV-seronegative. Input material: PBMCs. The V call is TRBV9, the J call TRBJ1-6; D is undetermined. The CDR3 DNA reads TGTGCCAGCAGCGTAGAGGCCGGGCCAGCGGGGTTGAATTCACCCCTCCACTTT. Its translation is CASSVEAGPAGLNSPLHF.